Following are 29 T cell receptor beta chains from one sample sequenced in a study of cytomegalovirus exposure and HLA in healthy donors. This PCR relied on a set of 60 Vbeta primers and 13 Jbeta primers. TCRdb's copy holds only in-frame clones and misses some; the assay was immunoSEQ multiplex PCR. The data contain about 140,000 clones, 65% to 70% of them singletons. Specimen: PBMCs. The receptor set was obtained from a man younger than 40 in good health and CMV-seropositive.

This clone was recorded a few times. The chain uses TRBV7-8 and TRBJ1-2; 7 positions agree with TRBD1. CDR1 and CDR2 (germline): SGHVS, FQNEAQ. The CDR3 is made up of 13 amino acids. With V trimmed by 5 bases and J by 8 bases, 8 bases remained unmatched. The CDR3 region is CASSPDRDRGYTF. In DNA, the CDR3 is TGTGCCAGCAGCCCAGACAGGGATCGGGGCTACACCTTC.

In its sample, this clone was seen a few times. The V call is TRBV10-3, the J call TRBJ2-2, with D maybe TRBD2 (6 bases). Trimming left V 4 bases short and J 8 bases short, with 17 bases between. CDR1 and CDR2 from the germline V gene are ENHRY and SYGVKD. The CDR3 loop spans 15 amino acids. The CDR3 here is CAISVLSGGAGELFF. In DNA, the CDR3 is TGTGCCATCAGTGTCCTGTCCGGGGGAGCGGGGGAGCTGTTTTTT.

The gene calls are TRBV15 and TRBJ2-1, with 11 bases lining up with TRBD2. This CDR3 region has 15 residues. Germline trimming cut 6 bases from V and 5 bases from J; bases unmatched to any gene: 6. CDR1 and CDR2 (germline): LNHNV, YYDKDF (reference sequence). The CDR3 DNA follows: TGTGCCACCAGAATGACTAGCGGGGTCCACAATGAGCAGTTCTTC. Translation gives CATRMTSGVHNEQFF.

This clone was counted a single time. The gene calls are TRBV5-1 and TRBJ1-1; 9 bases are a match to TRBD1. Germline CDR1 is SGHRS and CDR2 is YFSETQ. The J segment lost 2 bases and the V segment lost 4 bases, leaving 9 bases of the junction unmatched. This CDR3 contains 16 residues. This CDR3 reads CASSVQGAQGNTEAFF. In nucleotides, the CDR3 is TGCGCCAGCAGCGTACAGGGGGCGCAAGGTAACACTGAAGCTTTCTTT.

The chain uses TRBV5-1 and TRBJ2-7, with D possibly matching TRBD2 (5 bases). The CDR3 loop spans 15 amino acids. V lost 1 base, J lost 0 bases, and 11 bases lay in between. Germline V gene lookup returns CDR1 SGHRS and CDR2 YFSETQ. For the CDR3, the DNA is TGCGCCAGCAGCTTGATGGACTCTCGCTCCTACGAGCAGTACTTC. The encoded protein is CASSLMDSRSYEQYF.

The chain joins TRBV7-2 to TRBJ2-7; tentatively, D is TRBD1 (6 bases). V was pared by 1 base and J by 0 bases, with 13 bases between. The germline V gene has CDR1 SGHTA and CDR2 FQGNSA. The CDR3 extends over 16 amino acids. The CDR3 coding sequence is TGTGCCAGCAGCTTAGATCGCGCCAGGGGCTCCTACGAGCAGTACTTC. As protein: CASSLDRARGSYEQYF. Together with reference TRBV7-2 and TRBJ2-7, the CDR3 gives the full variable domain: GAGVSQSPSNKVTEKGKDVELRCDPISGHTALYWYRQSLGQGLEFLIYFQGNSAPDKSGLPSDRFSAERTGGSVSTLTIQRTQQEDSAVYLCASSLDRARGSYEQYFGPGTRLTVT.

V gene TRBV18 combines with J gene TRBJ2-3; 12 bases match TRBD2. Germline loops: CDR1 KGHSH, CDR2 LQKENI. Losses at the gene ends were 1 base for V and 5 bases for J; bases not matched to a gene: 1. This CDR3 has 15 amino acids. The CDR3 loop is CASSPRGLAGDTQYF. CDR3 bases: TGTGCCAGCTCACCACGGGGACTAGCGGGAGATACGCAGTATTTT.

This clone is labeled as medium-sized. The chain recombines TRBV28 with TRBJ1-4; D is possibly TRBD1 (6 bases). Trimming removed 6 bases from V and 5 bases from J, with 19 bases in between. There are 16 residues in the CDR3. The V gene's germline CDR1 is MDHEN and CDR2 SYDVKM. The CDR3 loop reads CASRTHNTGFNEKLFF. The CDR3 nucleotides read TGTGCCAGCAGAACACACAATACAGGGTTCAATGAAAAACTGTTTTTT.

The chain couples TRBV11-1 to TRBJ2-1; 11 bases are shared with TRBD2. The germline CDR1 and CDR2 sequences are SGHAT and FQDESV (reference sequence). CDR3 length: 15 amino acids. After removal of 5 bases from V and 7 bases from J, the junction contained 7 bases not matched to a gene. CDR3 amino acids: CASSRGTSGRNEQFF. The CDR3 DNA reads as TGTGCCAGCAGCCGCGGGACTAGCGGTAGAAATGAGCAGTTCTTC.

The chain links TRBV7-3 to TRBJ2-3, with 8 bases aligning to TRBD1. In germline, CDR1 is SGHTA, CDR2 FQGTGA. V trimming: 5 bases; J trimming: 2 bases; junction bases outside the gene matches: 9. This CDR3 region has 16 residues. Here the CDR3 reads CASSDPGQEHTDTQYF. CDR3 in DNA: TGTGCCAGCAGCGACCCGGGACAGGAACACACAGATACGCAGTATTTT.

This rearrangement joins TRBV27 to TRBJ2-2, with 12 bases aligning to TRBD2. The germline V gene encodes CDR1 MNHEY and CDR2 SMNVEV (reference sequence). J lost 0 bases, V lost 5 bases, and 10 bases had no gene match. This CDR3 spans 19 amino acids. CDR3 DNA: TGTGCCAGCAGTACTACTAGCGGGAGGACTATATCGAACACCGGGGAGCTGTTTTTT. This codes for CASSTTSGRTISNTGELFF.

The chain is built from TRBV7-2 and TRBJ2-7; 9 positions agree with TRBD2. The CDR3 has 16 residues. Unmatched junction bases numbered 8, after V lost 2 bases and J lost 3 bases. CDR1 SGHTA and CDR2 FQGNSA come from the germline V gene. CDR3 DNA sequence: TGTGCCAGCAGCTTAACCCCAGCGGGAGGAGGCTACGAGCAGTACTTC. It encodes CASSLTPAGGGYEQYF.

The chain links TRBV6-6 to TRBJ2-3; the D gene is possibly TRBD1 (6 bases). Trimming took 6 bases from V and 1 from J, leaving 14 bases between them. The CDR3 spans 15 residues. The germline CDR1 and CDR2 sequences are MNHNY and SVGAGI (reference sequence). The CDR3 loop is CASRDRFGGTDTQYF. Here the CDR3 DNA reads TGTGCCAGCAGAGACAGGTTCGGGGGCACAGATACGCAGTATTTT.

The V gene is TRBV19, the J gene TRBJ2-5, with TRBD1 matching 9 bases. CDR1 LNHDA and CDR2 SQIVND come from the germline V gene (reference sequence). The V gene end was trimmed by 4 bases and the J gene end by 4 bases; junction bases not matched to a gene: 10. The CDR3 has 16 residues. CDR3 loop: CASSTRLSTGGETQYF. The CDR3 DNA follows: TGTGCCAGTAGTACCCGACTCTCGACAGGGGGAGAGACCCAGTACTTC.

The CDR3, as DNA: TGTGCCAGCAGCGAGACAGGTTACACTGAAGCTTTCTTT. This encodes CASSETGYTEAFF. V and J are TRBV7-6 and TRBJ1-1, with D possibly TRBD1 on 6 matching bases. Trimming removed 5 bases at V and 3 bases at J, with 10 bases between. Germline values: CDR1 SGHVS, CDR2 FNYEAQ. This CDR3 is 13 amino acids long. The full variable domain, rest sourced from reference TRBV7-6 and TRBJ1-1, is GAGVSQSPRYKVTKRGQDVALRCDPISGHVSLYWYRQALGQGPEFLTYFNYEAQQDKSGLPNDRFSAERPEGSISTLTIQRTEQRDSAMYRCASSETGYTEAFFGQGTRLTVV.

The chain links TRBV30 to TRBJ1-1; TRBD1 might be the D (5 bases). The CDR3 is made up of 12 amino acids. The germline V and J ends were trimmed by 4 bases and 2 bases, with 8 bases remaining between them. Germline CDR1 reads GTSNPN; CDR2 reads SVGIG (reference sequence). CDR3 in DNA: TGTGCCTGGAACCAGGGAAACACTGAAGCTTTCTTT. It is translated as CAWNQGNTEAFF.

The chain joins TRBV11-2 to TRBJ2-7; 9 bases fit TRBD2. CDR3 length: 19 amino acids. Germline V gene lookup returns CDR1 SGHAT and CDR2 FQNNGV. J gave up 3 bases and V 4 bases, and 19 bases lay outside the gene matches. The CDR3 DNA reads as TGTGCCAGCAGCTACCCGGGACTAGCTGGAACGGAGTGGATCTACGAGCAGTACTTC. It translates to CASSYPGLAGTEWIYEQYF.

The V gene is TRBV4-1, the J gene TRBJ2-5; 7 nucleotides align to TRBD1. The V and J ends lost 4 bases and 3 bases, in that order; junction bases with no gene match: 2. The germline V gene has CDR1 MGHRA and CDR2 YSYEKL. CDR3 length: 13 amino acids. CDR3 residues: CASSRGQEETQYF. DNA for the CDR3: TGCGCCAGCAGCCGAGGACAGGAAGAGACCCAGTACTTC.

The J gene is TRBJ1-1, the V gene TRBV30, with D perhaps TRBD1 (6 bases). The CDR3 has 12 amino acids. V lost 4 bases to trimming and J lost 6 bases, with 12 bases between them. In germline, CDR1 is GTSNPN, CDR2 SVGIG (reference sequence). The CDR3 here is CAWKGGASEAFF. CDR3 sequence (DNA): TGTGCCTGGAAGGGGGGGGCCTCTGAAGCTTTCTTT.

This chain joins TRBV7-2 and TRBJ2-7; 9 bases are shared with TRBD2. V dropped 5 bases and J dropped 0; count of bases not matched to a gene: 8. Germline CDR1 SGHTA, CDR2 FQGNSA. The CDR3 has 16 amino acids. DNA for the CDR3: TGTGCCAGCAGCCCATTAGGGACTAGCAGCTCCTACGAGCAGTACTTC. It encodes CASSPLGTSSSYEQYF. Full variable domain (outside the CDR3, taken from reference TRBV7-2 and TRBJ2-7): GAGVSQSPSNKVTEKGKDVELRCDPISGHTALYWYRQSLGQGLEFLIYFQGNSAPDKSGLPSDRFSAERTGGSVSTLTIQRTQQEDSAVYLCASSPLGTSSSYEQYFGPGTRLTVT.

V usage is TRBV27 and J usage is TRBJ2-5; the match to TRBD1 covers 7 bases. TRBJ2-7 matches the DNA end more closely, so the J call is doubtful. Germline CDR1 MNHEY, CDR2 SMNVEV (reference sequence). This CDR3 region has 12 residues. The CDR3: CASSTGDDEQYF. CDR3 sequence (DNA): TGTGCCAGCAGCACAGGGGACGACGAGCAGTACTTC.

The chain is built from TRBV10-3 and TRBJ1-5; possible D gene TRBD1, 5 bases. Deletions cut 4 bases from V and 9 bases from J, with 13 bases between. There are 13 residues in the CDR3. The germline V gene has CDR1 ENHRY and CDR2 SYGVKD. The chain's CDR3 is CAISGDGGRPQHF. CDR3 DNA: TGTGCCATCAGTGGGGACGGGGGAAGGCCCCAGCATTTT.

In DNA, the CDR3 is TGTGCCAGCAGCCTTCGAGATTATGGCTACACCTTC. It is translated as CASSLRDYGYTF. This sequence joins TRBV21-1 and TRBJ1-2. TRBV21-1 is an annotated pseudogene. The CDR3 has 12 amino acids.

Concerning this clone itself: The junction differs from germline at one of its ends, possibly a read error. The J gene is TRBJ2-1, the V gene TRBV6-6; maybe TRBD2 (6 bases). CDR1 is MNHNY, CDR2 SVGAGI, per germline (reference sequence). The CDR3 covers 12 residues. CDR3 region: CASGYAGTEQFF. CDR3 nucleotides: TGTGCCAGCGGTTATGCGGGGACTGAGCAGTTCTTC.

The chain joins TRBV10-3 to TRBJ2-6; D perhaps matches TRBD2 (6 bases). Trimming shortened V by 4 bases and J by 3 bases, and 10 bases separated the two germline ends. The CDR3 loop spans 15 amino acids. Germline lookup yields CDR1 ENHRY and CDR2 SYGVKD. Here the CDR3 reads CAISVGGSGANVLTF. In DNA form, the CDR3 reads TGTGCCATCAGTGTAGGAGGGAGTGGGGCCAACGTCCTGACTTTC.

A note on this clone: Compared with germline, one end of the junction differs, possibly owing to a read error. The rearrangement uses TRBV12-5 and TRBJ1-1; 7 bases map to TRBD1. Germline V gene data show CDR1 as LGHNT and CDR2 as FRNRAP. CDR3 length: 16 amino acids. The CDR3 bases are TGTGCTAGTGGTTTGGTACCCCCCGACAGGGACACTGAAGCTTCCTTT. This translates into CASGLVPPDRDTEASF. Variable domain in full (rest from reference TRBV12-5 and TRBJ1-1): DARVTQTPRHKVTEMGQEVTMRCQPILGHNTVFWYRQTMMQGLELLAYFRNRAPLDDSGMPKDRFSAEMPDATLATLKIQPSEPRDSAVYFCASGLVPPDRDTEASFGQGTRLTVV.

V usage is TRBV19 and J usage is TRBJ2-7, with TRBD1 matching over 8 bases. V trimming: 3 bases; J trimming: 6 bases; junction bases outside the gene matches: 4. There are 13 residues in the CDR3. From germline, CDR1 is LNHDA and CDR2 SQIVND (reference sequence). As DNA, the CDR3 is TGTGCCAGTAGTATGGCAGGGGGCTCCGAGCAGTACTTC. Its protein is CASSMAGGSEQYF. Full variable domain (rest looked up from reference TRBV19 and TRBJ2-7): DGGITQSPKYLFRKEGQNVTLSCEQNLNHDAMYWYRQDPGQGLRLIYYSQIVNDFQKGDIAEGYSVSREKKESFPLTVTSAQKNPTAFYLCASSMAGGSEQYFGPGTRLTVT.

This clone appeared a single time. This rearrangement joins TRBV28 to TRBJ2-7; TRBD1 matches 8 bases. CDR3 length: 14 amino acids. Germline trimming cut 6 bases from V and 4 bases from J; bases unmatched to any gene: 8. CDR1 is MDHEN, CDR2 SYDVKM, per germline. CDR3 coding DNA: TGTGCCAGCAGGAAAACGGGACAGGCTTACGAGCAGTACTTC. The encoded protein is CASRKTGQAYEQYF.

This chain links TRBV18 with TRBJ2-5; 8 bases are shared with TRBD1. From germline, CDR1 is KGHSH and CDR2 LQKENI. V gave up 2 bases and J gave up 5 bases; unmatched junction bases: 4. This CDR3 spans 14 amino acids. In DNA, the CDR3 is TGTGCCAGCTCACCAGGGACAGGCCGCGAGACCCAGTACTTC. Protein sequence: CASSPGTGRETQYF. The whole variable domain, remainder taken from reference TRBV18 and TRBJ2-5, is NAGVMQNPRHLVRRRGQEARLRCSPMKGHSHVYWYRQLPEEGLKFMVYLQKENIIDESGMPKERFSAEFPKEGPSILRIQQVVRGDSAAYFCASSPGTGRETQYFGPGTRLLVL.